The subject of this entry is one T cell receptor (beta chain). Its antigen is unidentified. PCR primers comprised 60 Vbeta and 13 Jbeta primers. Profiling relied on immunoSEQ multiplex PCR, and the TCRdb table lists in-frame clones only, not all of them. The sample records under 250,000 clones, approximately 81% being singletons. These data are taken from a study of cytomegalovirus exposure and HLA in healthy donors. Overall study findings and caveats: Later work showed greater clonal expansion in HLA-associated TCR beta chains than in equally common others. Reportedly, HLA-A and HLA-B alleles of most subjects were accurately predicted from TCR beta. Reported performance of the classifier showed diagnosis of cytomegalovirus status with high specificity and sensitivity. DRB1 showed the most TCR associations and HLA-C the fewest in a later analysis, as rates varied by HLA locus.

The germline V gene has CDR1 SQVTM and CDR2 ANQGSEA. The CDR3 contains 14 residues. Trimming shortened V by 4 bases and J by 0 bases, and 12 bases separated the two germline ends. The TCR comes from a woman aged 60-75 years in good health and CMV-seropositive. Sequences were obtained from PBMCs. The rearrangement joins TRBV29-1 to TRBJ1-1, with a tentative D call TRBD1 (6 bases). The CDR3: CSVGGGPLNTEAFF. CDR3 DNA: TGCAGCGTTGGGGGGGGGCCGCTGAACACTGAAGCTTTCTTT.